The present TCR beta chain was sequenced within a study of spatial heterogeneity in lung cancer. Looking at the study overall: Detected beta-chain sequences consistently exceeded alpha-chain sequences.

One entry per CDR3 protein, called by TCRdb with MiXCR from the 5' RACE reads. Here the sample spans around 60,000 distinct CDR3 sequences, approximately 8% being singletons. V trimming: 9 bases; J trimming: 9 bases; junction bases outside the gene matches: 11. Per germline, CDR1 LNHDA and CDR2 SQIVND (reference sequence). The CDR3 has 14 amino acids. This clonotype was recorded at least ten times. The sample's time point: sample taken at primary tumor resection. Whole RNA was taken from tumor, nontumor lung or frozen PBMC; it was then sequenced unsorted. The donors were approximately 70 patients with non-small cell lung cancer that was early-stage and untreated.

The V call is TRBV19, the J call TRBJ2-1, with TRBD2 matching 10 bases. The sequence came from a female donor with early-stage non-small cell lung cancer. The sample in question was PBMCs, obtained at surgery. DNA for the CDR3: TGTGCCAGCCTAGCGGGGGACCAGGTCGGTGAGCAGTTCTTC. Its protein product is CASLAGDQVGEQFF.